The clone carrying this TCR beta chain was counted a few times. Its antigen is as yet unknown. A universal primer site was created by template switching, with the cDNA bearing unique molecular identifiers. Each CDR3 protein is one row after TCRdb ran MiXCR on the 5' RACE reads. Here the sample spans about 690,000 distinct CDR3 sequences, 5.5% to 6.5% being singletons. Trimming removed 4 bases from V and 8 bases from J, with 15 bases in between. CDR1 and CDR2 (germline): SEHNR, FQNEAQ (reference sequence). The CDR3 totals 14 residues. This record belongs to a study of identical twins. All donors were healthy Caucasians. Regarding the study as a whole: Models came in too low on out-of-frame TCR alpha sharing in monozygotic twins. Whereas memory repertoires showed no such difference, abundant cord blood beta clonotypes carried fewer insertions.

V is TRBV7-9 and J is TRBJ2-1, with a weak D call TRBD2 (6 bases). This clonotype was sampled from a man aged 18 to 29 in good health. The sample was naive T cells sorted from blood. CDR3 loop: CASSSSDWGDEQFF. The DNA for the CDR3 is TGTGCCAGCAGCTCCTCTGACTGGGGGGATGAGCAGTTCTTC.